What follows are 30 T cell receptor beta chains derived from one specimen sequenced in a study of radiation and T cells in renal cell carcinoma. Sequencing was performed with immunoSEQ multiplex PCR; in TCRdb, only in-frame clones are kept and a portion is missing. The sample records 130,000 or so clones, 75% to 90% being singletons. Time point specified: baseline pretreatment blood. Regarding treatment: 15 Gy SBRT to primary tumor, nephrectomy 4 weeks later. Material: blood, obtained from a patient whose treatment included radiotherapy and nephrectomy. Source of these receptors: a woman between 50 and 59 years old with renal cell carcinoma.

This sequence joins TRBV6-5 and TRBJ2-7; the match to TRBD2 covers 11 bases. The V gene's germline CDR1 is MNHEY and CDR2 SVGAGI. With 6 bases clipped from V and 7 bases from J, the junction kept 11 bases outside the gene matches. The CDR3 loop spans 15 amino acids. In DNA form, the CDR3 reads TGTGCCAGCAGAATTAGCGGGAGGGGGCGATTGGAGCAGTACTTC. Encoded protein: CASRISGRGRLEQYF.

This clone was seen more than once but under ten times. The chain combines TRBV14 with TRBJ2-5; 9 bases agree with TRBD2. The germline CDR1 and CDR2 sequences are SGHDN and FVKESK. This CDR3 region has 16 residues. V lost 4 bases and J lost 4; bases outside the gene matches: 10. The CDR3 DNA follows: TGTGCCAGCAGCCCCCCTGCGGGGGGGCGTGGAGAGACCCAGTACTTC. Its translation: CASSPPAGGRGETQYF.

This clone was seen many times. The rearrangement joins TRBV4-3 to TRBJ1-2; no clear D. Germline V gene lookup returns CDR1 LGHNA and CDR2 YSLEER. The ends were cut back, 1 base at V and 6 bases at J, with 12 bases in the middle. The CDR3 length is 14 residues. Here the CDR3 reads CASSQGKFLDGYTF. The CDR3 coding sequence is TGCGCCAGCAGCCAAGGGAAGTTCCTCGATGGCTACACCTTC.

This sequence joins TRBV4-2 and TRBJ1-1, with D perhaps TRBD1 (6 bases). This CDR3 has 15 residues. The V gene lost 0 bases and the J gene lost 7 bases, with 15 bases spanning the gap. CDR1 LGHNA and CDR2 YNFKEQ come from the germline V gene. In DNA form, the CDR3 reads TGTGCCAGCAGCCAAGATCCGCAACAGGACAGTGAAGCTTTCTTT. Residues: CASSQDPQQDSEAFF.

This clone was recorded a few times. V gene TRBV28 combines with J gene TRBJ1-6; D is unclear. The V gene's germline CDR1 is MDHEN and CDR2 SYDVKM. The CDR3 has 13 amino acids. The V gene lost 6 bases and the J gene lost 7 bases, with 10 bases spanning the gap. Here the CDR3 reads CASSPGGNSPLHF. The DNA for the CDR3 is TGTGCCAGCAGCCCGGGCGGGAATTCACCCCTCCACTTT.

The chain is built from TRBV5-1 and TRBJ2-2; 11 bases fit TRBD2. V shed 4 bases, J shed 4 bases, and the junction held 12 bases outside the gene matches. The germline V gene has CDR1 SGHRS and CDR2 YFSETQ. The CDR3 has 18 amino acids. The CDR3 protein is CASSPLLAGGPGTGELFF. The CDR3 DNA is TGCGCCAGCAGCCCCCTCTTAGCGGGAGGGCCTGGCACCGGGGAGCTGTTTTTT. The whole variable domain, filled in from reference TRBV5-1 and TRBJ2-2, reads KAGVTQTPRYLIKTRGQQVTLSCSPISGHRSVSWYQQTPGQGLQFLFEYFSETQRNKGNFPGRFSGRQFSNSRSEMNVSTLELGDSALYLCASSPLLAGGPGTGELFFGEGSRLTVL.

The chain is built from TRBV7-2 and TRBJ2-7; D is perhaps TRBD1 (6 bases). Per the germline V gene, CDR1 is SGHTA and CDR2 is FQGNSA. Trimming pared 6 bases from V and 7 bases from J, leaving 16 bases between. The CDR3 extends over 13 amino acids. As DNA, the CDR3 is TGTGCCAGCAGTCCTCAGGGGATAGGGGAGCAGTACTTC. Translating it yields CASSPQGIGEQYF.

This chain joins TRBV2 and TRBJ2-7; 9 bases align to TRBD1. Gene TRBJ2-5 matches the end of the DNA better, so the J call may be wrong. This CDR3 is 15 amino acids long. Looked up from germline, CDR1 is SNHLY and CDR2 is FYNNEI. The CDR3 DNA reads TGTGCCAGCAGTGACCTGAGGGGGACAGGGGAGACCCAGTACTTC. The encoded protein is CASSDLRGTGETQYF.

The rearrangement links TRBV5-4 to TRBJ2-3; TRBD2 matches 10 bases. The germline CDR1 and CDR2 sequences are SGHNT and YYREEE (reference sequence). V shed 0 bases, J shed 10 bases, and the junction held 5 bases outside the gene matches. This CDR3 comprises 14 residues. CDR3 loop: CASSLVIAGGAQYF. The CDR3 coding sequence is TGTGCCAGCAGCTTGGTGATAGCGGGAGGAGCGCAGTATTTT. Variable domain in full (rest from reference TRBV5-4 and TRBJ2-3): ETGVTQSPTHLIKTRGQQVTLRCSSQSGHNTVSWYQQALGQGPQFIFQYYREEENGRGNFPPRFSGLQFPNYSSELNVNALELDDSALYLCASSLVIAGGAQYFGPGTRLTVL.

V and J are TRBV5-1 and TRBJ2-7; 8 bases are a match to TRBD1. The CDR3 has 18 residues. Trimming cost V 0 bases and J 0 bases; bases outside gene matches: 11. Germline lookup yields CDR1 SGHRS and CDR2 YFSETQ. CDR3 residues: CASSLARGQAKSSYEQYF. CDR3 bases: TGCGCCAGCAGCTTGGCCAGGGGACAGGCGAAAAGCTCCTACGAGCAGTACTTC.

The gene calls are TRBV25-1 and TRBJ1-6; unclear D gene. This CDR3 comprises 13 residues. Germline assignment: CDR1 MGHDK and CDR2 SYGVNS. V lost 8 bases to trimming and J lost 10 bases, with 15 bases between them. The CDR3 sequence: CASSGDSLSPLHF. CDR3 DNA: TGTGCCAGCTCGGGAGACTCCCTATCACCCCTCCACTTT. The complete variable domain, with remaining parts taken from reference TRBV25-1 and TRBJ1-6, reads EADIYQTPRYLVIGTGKKITLECSQTMGHDKMYWYQQDPGMELHLIHYSYGVNSTEKGDLSSESTVSRIRTEHFPLTLESARPSHTSQYLCASSGDSLSPLHFGNGTRLTVT.

The V and J genes are TRBV13 and TRBJ2-7, with 9 positions matching TRBD2. V was clipped by 4 bases and J by 2 bases; unmatched bases: 6. This CDR3 region has 15 residues. Germline lookup yields CDR1 PRHDT and CDR2 FYEKMQ (reference sequence). The CDR3 loop is CASSSQREDPYEQYF. CDR3 DNA sequence: TGTGCCAGCAGCTCCCAGCGGGAGGATCCCTACGAGCAGTACTTC.

V is TRBV4-1 and J is TRBJ2-3; no reliable D call. V shed 5 bases and J shed 0 bases, with 18 bases lying between them. From germline, CDR1 is MGHRA and CDR2 YSYEKL. This CDR3 has 17 residues. The CDR3 loop reads CASSAQDVALSTDTQYF. CDR3 DNA: TGCGCCAGCAGCGCCCAGGACGTAGCCCTTAGCACAGATACGCAGTATTTT.

The genes are TRBV2 and TRBJ1-6; 10 bases agree with TRBD1. Germline loops: CDR1 SNHLY, CDR2 FYNNEI. Trimming removed 4 bases from V and 10 bases from J; junction bases left unmatched: 4. The CDR3 covers 14 residues. The DNA of the CDR3 is TGTGCCAGCAGTGGCGACAGGGGGCTCTCACCCCTCCACTTT. Its translation: CASSGDRGLSPLHF.

The CDR3 nucleotides are TGCAGCGTTGCAGGGGGGCTTGAGACCCAGTACTTC. It yields the protein CSVAGGLETQYF. The J gene is TRBJ2-5, the V gene TRBV29-1, with D possibly matching TRBD1 (7 bases). V shed 4 bases and J shed 5 bases, with 11 bases lying between them. The CDR3 consists of 12 residues. The germline CDR1 and CDR2 sequences are SQVTM and ANQGSEA. The whole variable domain, remainder taken from reference TRBV29-1 and TRBJ2-5, is SAVISQKPSRDICQRGTSLTIQCQVDSQVTMMFWYRQQPGQSLTLIATANQGSEATYESGFVIDKFPISRPNLTFSTLTVSNMSPEDSSIYLCSVAGGLETQYFGPGTRLLVL.

The CDR3 protein is CASSLSITSGTGEINEEKLFF. DNA for the CDR3: TGTGCCAGCAGTTTATCGATAACGAGTGGGACAGGAGAAATTAATGAAGAAAAACTGTTTTTT. The chain has TRBV27 and TRBJ1-4; 8 nucleotides agree with TRBD1. The CDR3 contains 21 residues. With 0 bases clipped from V and 8 bases from J, the junction kept 23 bases outside the gene matches. CDR1 and CDR2 (germline): MNHEY, SMNVEV (reference sequence).

This clone was seen more than once but under ten times. The rearrangement joins TRBV7-9 to TRBJ2-5, with no clear D. With 2 bases removed from V and 1 base from J, the gap between germline ends came to 14 bases. This CDR3 is built from 16 residues. The germline gives CDR1 SEHNR, CDR2 FQNEAQ (reference sequence). CDR3 sequence: CASSLLRRRSQETQYF. DNA for the CDR3: TGTGCCAGCAGCTTACTACGACGACGGTCCCAAGAGACCCAGTACTTC. Using reference TRBV7-9 and TRBJ2-5 for the parts outside the CDR3, the full variable domain is DTGVSQNPRHKITKRGQNVTFRCDPISEHNRLYWYRQTLGQGPEFLTYFQNEAQLEKSRLLSDRFSAERPKGSFSTLEIQRTEQGDSAMYLCASSLLRRRSQETQYFGPGTRLLVL.

The J gene is TRBJ2-7, the V gene TRBV30; possibly TRBD2 for D (7 bases). Germline-derived CDR1 and CDR2 are GTSNPN and SVGIG (reference sequence). V shed 2 bases and J shed 7 bases, with 15 bases lying between them. The CDR3 totals 13 residues. CDR3 residues: CAWSLGGAREQYF. As DNA, the CDR3 is TGTGCCTGGAGTCTAGGGGGGGCTAGAGAGCAGTACTTC.

The rearrangement uses TRBV14 and TRBJ2-2; no clear D gene. Trimming stripped 5 bases from V and 1 base from J, with 5 bases between. The V gene's germline CDR1 is SGHDN and CDR2 FVKESK. The CDR3 runs 13 residues. The chain's CDR3 is CASSLGNTGELFF. CDR3 in DNA: TGTGCCAGCAGCTTGGGGAACACCGGGGAGCTGTTTTTT.

This chain uses TRBV11-2 with TRBJ2-5; perhaps D is TRBD1 or TRBD2 (5 bases each). This CDR3 is built from 15 residues. Germline V lookup: CDR1 SGHAT, CDR2 FQNNGV. V was trimmed by 3 bases and J by 9 bases, leaving 20 bases between them. CDR3 DNA: TGTGCCAGCAGCTTTAACCCAACCGGGGCCCGCGCCCAGTACTTC. This translates into CASSFNPTGARAQYF.

The CDR3, as DNA: TGTGCCAGCAGGGCCGGGGCGAGGGGTAACCGACAGCCCCAGCATTTT. Amino acids: CASRAGARGNRQPQHF. The rearrangement links TRBV28 to TRBJ1-5; a weak D match, TRBD1 (5 bases). V was trimmed by 6 bases and J by 7 bases, leaving 22 bases between them. This CDR3 contains 16 residues. The germline V gene has CDR1 MDHEN and CDR2 SYDVKM.

The CDR3 reads CASSPNPTLEKLFF. The CDR3 DNA reads TGTGCCAGCAGCCCCAACCCGACGCTTGAAAAACTGTTTTTT. The J gene is TRBJ1-4, the V gene TRBV7-8; D call uncertain. The V and J ends lost 5 bases and 7 bases respectively, with 14 bases between them. Germline-derived CDR1 and CDR2 are SGHVS and FQNEAQ. There are 14 residues in the CDR3.

The chain joins TRBV5-1 to TRBJ2-2; the D is unclear. This CDR3 is 17 amino acids long. Germline CDR1 and CDR2: SGHRS and YFSETQ. Trimming shortened V by 3 bases and J by 0 bases, and 15 bases separated the two germline ends. In DNA form, the CDR3 reads TGCGCCAGCAGCTGGCCCTCGAACGGAACGAACACCGGGGAGCTGTTTTTT. Amino acids: CASSWPSNGTNTGELFF. The variable domain in full, completed from reference TRBV5-1 and TRBJ2-2, reads KAGVTQTPRYLIKTRGQQVTLSCSPISGHRSVSWYQQTPGQGLQFLFEYFSETQRNKGNFPGRFSGRQFSNSRSEMNVSTLELGDSALYLCASSWPSNGTNTGELFFGEGSRLTVL.

This chain joins TRBV11-2 and TRBJ2-2, with 7 bases identical to TRBD2. Germline loops: CDR1 SGHAT, CDR2 FQNNGV. V lost 5 bases and J lost 6; bases outside the gene matches: 9. CDR3 size: 15 residues. As DNA, the CDR3 is TGTGCCAGCAGCCCATGGGGAGGGTTTGCCGGGGAGCTGTTTTTT. This sequence encodes CASSPWGGFAGELFF.

The chain couples TRBV7-2 to TRBJ2-1; possible D gene TRBD2, 5 bases. The ends were cut back, 5 bases at V and 6 bases at J, with 17 bases in the middle. Germline V gene sequence: CDR1 SGHTA, CDR2 FQGNSA. This CDR3 contains 15 residues. The CDR3 loop is CASSLKRWEFNEQFF. For the CDR3, the DNA is TGTGCCAGCAGCCTAAAGAGGTGGGAGTTCAATGAGCAGTTCTTC.

The CDR3: CASSVYSTGAATFYGYTF. The DNA of the CDR3 is TGTGCCAGCAGCGTATACTCGACAGGGGCCGCCACTTTCTATGGCTACACCTTC. The chain links TRBV7-2 to TRBJ1-2; 8 bases align to TRBD1. The CDR3 runs 18 residues. The germline V gene has CDR1 SGHTA and CDR2 FQGNSA. V trimming: 5 bases; J trimming: 4 bases; junction bases outside the gene matches: 18.

V usage is TRBV5-1 and J usage is TRBJ2-5; 7 bases line up with TRBD1. Germline V gene lookup returns CDR1 SGHRS and CDR2 YFSETQ. Trimming cost V 4 bases and J 9 bases; bases outside gene matches: 12. The CDR3 consists of 14 residues. The CDR3 region has the DNA TGCGCCAGCAGCCACGAGGACGGTCAGGGGGCCCAGTACTTC. Protein product: CASSHEDGQGAQYF.

V gene TRBV7-8 combines with J gene TRBJ1-3; D not certain. Germline values: CDR1 SGHVS, CDR2 FQNEAQ. V was pared by 5 bases and J by 0 bases, with 2 bases between. The CDR3 has 12 residues. CDR3 in amino acids: CASSPSGNTIYF. CDR3 sequence (DNA): TGTGCCAGCAGCCCCTCTGGAAACACCATATATTTT.

V gene TRBV6-5 combines with J gene TRBJ1-2; D unresolved. The germline V and J ends were trimmed by 2 bases and 4 bases, with 14 bases remaining between them. Per germline, CDR1 MNHEY and CDR2 SVGAGI. The CDR3 is 15 residues long. DNA of the CDR3: TGTGCCAGCAGTTACGGGGAAGGAGTGATCTATGGCTACACCTTC. Translated: CASSYGEGVIYGYTF.

The chain couples TRBV5-1 to TRBJ2-3; 9 positions agree with TRBD1. The CDR3 extends over 17 amino acids. With 0 bases clipped from V and 0 bases from J, the junction kept 5 bases outside the gene matches. The germline V gene has CDR1 SGHRS and CDR2 YFSETQ. CDR3 sequence: CASSLEPGQGSTDTQYF. The CDR3 DNA sequence: TGCGCCAGCAGCTTGGAACCGGGACAGGGTAGCACAGATACGCAGTATTTT.